The entry below gives a single TCR beta chain sequence along with its context. The data are from a study of shared clonotypes between healthy human individuals. A CD45RA-negative memory subset and a CD45RA+ naive subset were separated from the CD4+ cells. Sorted-subset replicate PCR reactions were performed with around 200 ng DNA, corresponding to roughly 30,000 T cell genomes. Methods used by the authors: For the immunoSEQ data, sequences were junction-only without quality scores, so filtering differed. Only in-frame clones appear in the TCRdb table, and some are missing; sequencing was by immunoSEQ multiplex PCR. V, J and clone size were drawn from that table, and D and trimming were deduced from the DNA. The sample has 2 million to 2.5 million clones; almost 96% are singletons. V lost 3 bases and J lost 2, with 13 bases in between. The CDR3 is made up of 14 amino acids. CDR1 GTSNPN and CDR2 SVGIG come from the germline V gene (reference sequence).

The source is a man aged 18 to 30 in good health. The V call is TRBV30, the J call TRBJ1-2; D gene ambiguous. The material sequenced was naive CD4+ T cells sorted from blood. The subset: CD45RA+ positively selected. This CDR3 reads CAWRTPGLNYGYTF. The CDR3 DNA reads TGTGCCTGGAGGACCCCGGGTTTGAACTATGGCTACACCTTC.